This T cell receptor beta chain was recovered during a study of blood T cell repertoires in COVID-19. About the study: Both acute and convalescent COVID-19 samples were obtained from the United States, Italy and Spain. T cells, B-cell-depleted T cells, or PBMCs provided the cDNA or gDNA that served as material.

In the original analysis: Reference gene primers were amplified, and this amplification served to estimate nucleated cell counts. The repertoire was sequenced with immunoSEQ multiplex PCR; TCRdb's copy has only in-frame clones and lacks some. V and J calls and clone size come straight from that table; D and trimming were deduced from the DNA. The sample carries tens of thousands of clones, more than 80% recorded once. V dropped 4 bases and J dropped 3; count of bases not matched to a gene: 6. CDR1 is KGHDR and CDR2 is SFDVKD in the germline V gene. This CDR3 has 17 amino acids. The TCR originated in a man of 80 years or more with acute or convalescent COVID-19. The sample comprised peripheral blood. This chain connects TRBV24-1 to TRBJ2-2; 11 bases align to TRBD1. DNA of the CDR3: TGTGCCACCAGTGAGGGGGGACAGGGGGGGGACACCGGGGAGCTGTTTTTT. Encoded protein: CATSEGGQGGDTGELFF.